The clone carrying this T cell receptor (beta chain) was picked up a small number of times. The CDR3 runs to 17 residues. Preparation of the TCRbeta library involved a method that used unique molecular identifiers. MiXCR, run by TCRdb on the PCR reads, gives a single entry per CDR3 protein. The profile shows approximately 390,000 distinct CDR3 sequences, roughly a tenth of them singletons. This sample was included in a study of T-cell reconstitution after alpha-beta-depleted transplantation in children. The V gene is TRBV21-1, the J gene TRBJ2-5; the D segment call TRBD2 is taken from the table without a DNA check. TRBV21-1 has pseudogene status. This receptor was taken from a human donor who donated a stem cell graft to a child with acute myeloid leukemia. Source: PBMCs from the stem cell graft donor, taken from the stem cell graft. This chain's CDR3 is CASSPRSGGNQQETQYF. The CDR3 coding sequence is TGTGCCAGCAGCCCTCGGAGCGGGGGAAACCAACAAGAGACCCAGTACTTC.